This TCR beta chain emerged from a study of CD8 T cells in Susac syndrome. Across the whole study: Patients with Susac syndrome were, at the time of blood collection, therapy-naive, maintained on corticosteroids, or maintained on intravenous immunoglobulin alone.

With regard to this clonotype: No antigen is known for it.

With 6 bases clipped from V and 3 bases from J, the junction kept 4 bases outside the gene matches. Germline values: CDR1 LGHNT, CDR2 FRNRAP. The length of the CDR3 is 14 residues. Study results and limitations: The CD4+ T cell repertoires that were profiled in Susac syndrome showed no clonal expansion.

Random hexamers were used to reverse transcribe the RNA input (0.5 to 1 ug). Each CDR3 protein is one row after TCRdb ran MiXCR on the immunoSEQ multiplex PCR reads. Altogether some 250,000 distinct CDR3 sequences are present, 95% to 97% being singletons, with the ten largest covering 0.1%. Sequenced input: CD4+ T cells from PBMCs. The TCR comes from a human donor with Susac syndrome. This chain uses TRBV12-5 with TRBJ2-1, with 8 nucleotides matching TRBD1. The CDR3 protein is CASGQDRVYNEQFF. The CDR3 DNA reads TGTGCTAGTGGCCAGGACAGGGTCTACAATGAGCAGTTCTTC.